What follows are 17 T cell receptor beta chains derived from one specimen sequenced in a study of blood T cells in healthy people across ages. Next came a second PCR, run for about 7 to 12 cycles, which used a sample-barcoded 5' primer along with a J-beta primer mix. One entry per CDR3 protein, called by TCRdb with MiXCR from the 5' RACE reads. The sample lists 380,000 or so distinct CDR3 sequences; about 55% were seen once. Sequences were obtained from blood. The receptor source for this set is a man between 60 and 75 years old in good health.

V gene TRBV7-8 combines with J gene TRBJ1-2, with a possible D match to TRBD1 (6 bases). Germline CDR1 reads SGHVS; CDR2 reads FQNEAQ. This CDR3 is built from 14 residues. Between the trimmed V and J ends, which lost 4 bases and 2 bases, there was a span of 11 bases. The CDR3 sequence: CASSSPRGNYGYTF. The CDR3 nucleotides read TGTGCCAGCAGCTCCCCCAGGGGAAACTATGGCTACACCTTC.

Only a few counts were recorded for this clonotype. V is TRBV7-9 and J is TRBJ2-5, with a weak D call TRBD2 (5 bases). Germline V lookup: CDR1 SEHNR, CDR2 FQNEAQ (reference sequence). V lost 4 bases and J 5 bases, leaving 14 bases between the germline ends. CDR3 length: 14 amino acids. This chain's CDR3 is CASSYTSGEETQYF. The CDR3 DNA reads TGTGCCAGCAGCTACACCTCTGGGGAGGAGACCCAGTACTTC.

The chain has TRBV25-1 and TRBJ2-1, with 8 bases matching TRBD2. The CDR3 has 14 amino acids. Germline values: CDR1 MGHDK, CDR2 SYGVNS. V lost 2 bases and J lost 5; bases outside the gene matches: 2. Here the CDR3 DNA reads TGTGCCAGCAGTGAAGCGGGGGGCCACAATGAGCAGTTCTTC. Protein product: CASSEAGGHNEQFF.

This rearrangement joins TRBV24-1 to TRBJ2-3; 8 bases line up with TRBD2. V was clipped by 12 bases and J by 2 bases; unmatched bases: 9. This CDR3 contains 14 residues. Germline V gene sequence: CDR1 KGHDR, CDR2 SFDVKD. The CDR3 protein is CAVQGGGLTDTQYF. The CDR3 coding sequence is TGTGCCGTCCAGGGCGGGGGGCTCACAGATACGCAGTATTTT.

The chain joins TRBV6-1 to TRBJ2-6, with a weak D call TRBD1 (5 bases). CDR1 and CDR2 from the germline V gene are MNHNS and SASEGT. V lost 2 bases and J lost 0, with 5 bases in between. CDR3 length: 15 amino acids. The CDR3 nucleotides read TGTGCCAGCAGTGAACAGGGCTCTGGGGCCAACGTCCTGACTTTC. Translated, it gives CASSEQGSGANVLTF.

This clonotype was detected only a few times. The V gene is TRBV24-1, the J gene TRBJ2-4, with a tentative D call TRBD1 (5 bases). The ends were cut back, 1 base at V and 4 bases at J, with 7 bases in the middle. Germline CDR1 KGHDR, CDR2 SFDVKD. CDR3 length: 14 residues. This CDR3 is CATSDLRQKNIQYF. CDR3 DNA sequence: TGTGCCACCAGTGATTTAAGACAGAAAAACATTCAGTACTTC.

The gene calls are TRBV7-9 and TRBJ2-1, with a weak D call TRBD1 (6 bases). Germline V lookup: CDR1 SEHNR, CDR2 FQNEAQ (reference sequence). The CDR3 consists of 14 residues. The germline V and J ends were trimmed by 5 bases and 4 bases, with 12 bases remaining between them. The CDR3: CASSRGTPYNEQFF. For the CDR3, the DNA is TGTGCCAGCAGCCGAGGGACACCGTACAATGAGCAGTTCTTC.

This chain connects TRBV28 to TRBJ2-3, with 10 bases aligning to TRBD2. CDR3 length: 13 amino acids. The germline gives CDR1 MDHEN, CDR2 SYDVKM. The DNA of the CDR3 is TGTGCTGGGGCTAGCGGGAGTGAATATACGCAGTATTTT. It is translated as CAGASGSEYTQYF.

V is TRBV15 and J is TRBJ2-7, with D tentatively TRBD1 (5 bases). Gene TRBJ2-5 matches the end of the DNA better, so the J call may be wrong. CDR1 and CDR2 from the germline V gene are LNHNV and YYDKDF (reference sequence). This CDR3 has 15 residues. The CDR3 DNA follows: TGTGCCACCAGCAGATCCCCAGGGAACAAAGAGACCCAGTACTTC. Translating it yields CATSRSPGNKETQYF.

The V call is TRBV3-1, the J call TRBJ1-2; D is unclear. The germline V gene encodes CDR1 LGHDT and CDR2 YNNKEL (reference sequence). CDR3 length: 12 residues. Deletions cut 0 bases from V and 11 bases from J, with 10 bases between. The CDR3 here is CASSQETAGYTF. CDR3 in DNA: TGTGCCAGCAGCCAAGAGACCGCGGGGTACACCTTC.

This chain connects TRBV24-1 to TRBJ2-1, with TRBD2 as a possible D gene (5 bases). CDR1 and CDR2 (germline): KGHDR, SFDVKD. This CDR3 contains 18 residues. Trimming removed 4 bases from V and 1 base from J, with 19 bases in between. In DNA, the CDR3 is TGTGCCACCAGTGACCCACGGACGAGCGGCCCATCCTACAATGAGCAGTTCTTC. Its protein product is CATSDPRTSGPSYNEQFF.

This sequence joins TRBV4-2 and TRBJ2-7, with D perhaps matching TRBD2 (5 bases). The CDR3 is 13 amino acids. Trimming removed 2 bases at V and 10 bases at J, with 15 bases between. Looked up from germline, CDR1 is LGHNA and CDR2 is YNFKEQ. The DNA of the CDR3 is TGTGCCAGCAGCCAAACCGGGATTAGAGGCCAGTACTTC. Its translation: CASSQTGIRGQYF.

This chain connects TRBV30 to TRBJ1-2; D unresolved. The CDR3 is 15 amino acids. V shed 3 bases and J shed 10 bases, with 24 bases lying between them. Looked up from germline, CDR1 is GTSNPN and CDR2 is SVGIG (reference sequence). Here the CDR3 reads CAWSVPGHGLFDYTF. DNA of the CDR3: TGTGCCTGGAGCGTACCGGGCCATGGGCTTTTTGACTACACCTTC.

A few counts support this clonotype. The chain carries TRBV7-2 and TRBJ2-3; TRBD1 might be the D (6 bases). Germline-derived CDR1 and CDR2 are SGHTA and FQGNSA. V dropped 1 base and J dropped 5 bases, with 16 bases sitting between them. The CDR3 extends over 16 amino acids. The CDR3: CASSLGDRRSGDTQYF. As DNA, the CDR3 is TGTGCCAGCAGCTTAGGAGACAGGCGTAGTGGAGATACGCAGTATTTT. Filled out from reference TRBV7-2 and TRBJ2-3, the complete variable domain reads GAGVSQSPSNKVTEKGKDVELRCDPISGHTALYWYRQSLGQGLEFLIYFQGNSAPDKSGLPSDRFSAERTGGSVSTLTIQRTQQEDSAVYLCASSLGDRRSGDTQYFGPGTRLTVL.

The chain combines TRBV28 with TRBJ2-7; 9 bases fit TRBD1. The J call may be wrong; the DNA end is better matched by TRBJ2-5. This CDR3 is 13 amino acids long. CDR1 MDHEN and CDR2 SYDVKM come from the germline V gene. The CDR3 region has the DNA TGTGCCAGCATGGGACAGGGTGGAGAGACCCAGTACTTC. Translation gives CASMGQGGETQYF.

This clonotype has a handful of counts. In nucleotides, the CDR3 is TGTGCCAGCAGAGCCGGGAGAAGTATAAACAATGAGCAGTTCTTC. It encodes CASRAGRSINNEQFF. The chain uses TRBV6-6 and TRBJ2-1; possible D gene TRBD2, 6 bases. CDR1 is MNHNY and CDR2 is SVGAGI in the germline V gene (reference sequence). The CDR3 has 15 residues. The germline V and J ends were trimmed by 6 bases and 5 bases, with 17 bases remaining between them.

The CDR3 region has the DNA TGTGCCAGCAGCCACGTCCCGGAACAGGGGCCCCAAGAGACCCAGTACTTC. It specifies CASSHVPEQGPQETQYF. The chain is built from TRBV4-2 and TRBJ2-5; 7 bases line up with TRBD1. Trimming at V came to 3 bases and at J to 1 base, leaving 11 bases not matched to a gene. Germline V gives CDR1 LGHNA, CDR2 YNFKEQ. The CDR3 runs 17 residues.